This T cell receptor (beta chain) appears in the sequencing data of a study of PD-L1 blockade in urothelial cancer. Assay: immunoSEQ multiplex PCR; the TCRdb copy retains only in-frame clones and omits some. The sample has 95,000 to 100,000 clones, over 75% seen once. The time point denotes: pretreatment peripheral blood. V was shortened by 1 base and J by 0 bases, with 6 bases between the two germline ends. Germline V gene sequence: CDR1 LNHDA, CDR2 SQIVND (reference sequence). The CDR3 has 14 amino acids. This TCR was sampled from a man aged 55 to 70 with urothelial cancer. The chain joins TRBV19 to TRBJ1-2; no clear D gene. The sample consisted of PBMCs, taken around atezolizumab (anti-PD-L1) treatment. The CDR3 is CASSIVTANYGYTF. The CDR3 DNA follows: TGTGCCAGTAGTATAGTCACAGCTAACTATGGCTACACCTTC.